This entry lists 32 T cell receptor beta chains sequenced from one sample in a study of T cell responses to AZD1222 COVID-19 vaccine (dated by TCRdb to the early 2020s). Sample time point, as interpreted from the label and publication: baseline before first vaccination. The library was prepared using the immunoSEQ multiplex PCR assay. The immuneACCESS repertoire file appears here via TCRdb, limited to in-frame rearrangements. These files lack a portion of the clones; in checked studies, under half of the deficit traces to unresolved V genes, and the cause of the others is not known. The sample includes over 100,000 clones, with roughly 84% observed a single time. The leading ten clones occupy around 9.9% of the sample. The material was peripheral blood, obtained on day 0 of AZD1222 vaccination. Receptors were obtained from an adult in good health.

A few counts support this clone. The chain links TRBV4-1 to TRBJ1-6; 9 bases agree with TRBD1. The CDR3 sequence is 17 residues long. Germline V gives CDR1 MGHRA, CDR2 YSYEKL. V was pared by 2 bases and J by 3 bases, with 5 bases of the junction left unmatched. Here the CDR3 DNA reads TGCGCCAGCAGCCAACACCTGACAGGGGGCTATAATTCACCCCTCCACTTT. It codes for CASSQHLTGGYNSPLHF.

This sequence joins TRBV6-2 or TRBV6-3 and TRBJ2-3; D call uncertain. The CDR3 contains 12 residues. The germline CDR1 and CDR2 sequences are MNHEY and SVGEGT. Deletions cut 5 bases from V and 2 bases from J, with 5 bases between. The CDR3 loop reads CASSLNTDTQYF. The CDR3 DNA reads TGTGCCAGCAGTCTAAACACAGATACGCAGTATTTT.

The chain uses TRBV28 and TRBJ1-1; D gene uncertain. The germline V gene has CDR1 MDHEN and CDR2 SYDVKM. V lost 5 bases and J lost 1, with 11 bases in between. The length of the CDR3 is 14 residues. In DNA, the CDR3 is TGTGCCAGCAGTACCTCCTGGGGGAACACTGAAGCTTTCTTT. The encoded protein is CASSTSWGNTEAFF.

The rearrangement uses TRBV25-1 and TRBJ1-4; D gene ambiguous. V was shortened by 5 bases and J by 5 bases, with 15 bases between the two germline ends. The germline V gene has CDR1 MGHDK and CDR2 SYGVNS. The CDR3 is 15 residues long. CDR3 nucleotides: TGTGCCAGCAGTCAGTGGGGAACCAACAATGAAAAACTGTTTTTT. Protein product: CASSQWGTNNEKLFF.

This clone was seen a few times. V gene TRBV4-1 combines with J gene TRBJ1-5; D might be TRBD1 (6 bases). CDR1 is MGHRA, CDR2 YSYEKL, per germline. There are 14 residues in the CDR3. The germline V and J ends were trimmed by 0 bases and 5 bases, with 8 bases remaining between them. The CDR3 region is CASSQESGDQPQHF. The CDR3 DNA reads as TGCGCCAGCAGCCAAGAGTCAGGGGATCAGCCCCAGCATTTT.

The chain carries TRBV7-9 and TRBJ1-6, with unresolved D. Trimming cost V 1 base and J 14 bases, with 12 bases left between them. This CDR3 contains 13 residues. The germline CDR1 and CDR2 sequences are SEHNR and FQNEAQ (reference sequence). The chain's CDR3 is CASSLGQGNTLHF. The CDR3 DNA reads TGTGCCAGCAGCTTAGGACAAGGGAACACCCTCCACTTT.

The chain combines TRBV20-1 with TRBJ2-7, with 8 bases fitting TRBD1. This CDR3 comprises 14 residues. CDR1 DFQATT and CDR2 SNEGSKA come from the germline V gene (reference sequence). The V and J ends lost 3 bases and 7 bases, in that order; junction bases with no gene match: 11. The CDR3 here is CSASTGQGPEEQYF. The CDR3 coding sequence is TGCAGTGCTAGTACCGGACAGGGCCCCGAGGAGCAGTACTTC.

The V call is TRBV28, the J call TRBJ2-2; D is perhaps TRBD1 (6 bases). Germline CDR1 is MDHEN and CDR2 is SYDVKM. V lost 6 bases, J lost 7 bases, and 18 bases lay in between. This CDR3 has 15 residues. CDR3 residues: CASRQPTGFGGELFF. CDR3 nucleotide sequence: TGTGCCAGCAGGCAACCCACAGGGTTTGGCGGGGAGCTGTTTTTT.

The chain uses TRBV28 and TRBJ1-2, with D tentatively TRBD1 (6 bases). Trimming removed 5 bases from V and 2 bases from J, with 9 bases in between. Germline V gene sequence: CDR1 MDHEN, CDR2 SYDVKM. The CDR3 length is 13 residues. The CDR3 nucleotides read TGTGCCAGCAGTGGGGGCGGGAACTATGGCTACACCTTC. Encoded protein: CASSGGGNYGYTF.

The rearrangement uses TRBV7-2 and TRBJ2-1; TRBD2 is a possible D gene (5 bases). CDR1 and CDR2 from the germline V gene are SGHTA and FQGNSA. V was pared by 0 bases and J by 4 bases, with 7 bases between. The CDR3 spans 14 residues. CDR3 sequence: CASSLAAVYNEQFF. DNA for the CDR3: TGTGCCAGCAGCTTAGCAGCGGTGTACAATGAGCAGTTCTTC.

The chain links TRBV6-5 to TRBJ1-2; D ambiguous. Trimming left V 5 bases short and J 8 bases short, with 12 bases between. CDR1 and CDR2 (germline): MNHEY, SVGAGI. The CDR3 sequence is 12 residues long. CDR3 DNA sequence: TGTGCCAGCAGTCCTAGGAGTTGGGGCTACACCTTC. Translated: CASSPRSWGYTF.

The J gene is TRBJ2-1, the V gene TRBV11-2; D is undetermined. This CDR3 has 15 residues. V was cut by 1 base and J by 3 bases, with 10 bases left in between. Per the germline V gene, CDR1 is SGHAT and CDR2 is FQNNGV. CDR3 coding DNA: TGTGCCAGCAGCTTAGGAACAGACCACTACAATGAGCAGTTCTTC. Translated: CASSLGTDHYNEQFF.

The V call is TRBV6-2 or TRBV6-3, the J call TRBJ1-1, with D uncertain. CDR3 length equals 14 residues. V dropped 4 bases and J dropped 5 bases, with 14 bases sitting between them. Per the germline V gene, CDR1 is MNHEY and CDR2 is SVGEGT. CDR3 sequence (DNA): TGTGCCAGCAGTTCACTTGGTGGGCGAACTGAAGCTTTCTTT. It yields the protein CASSSLGGRTEAFF.

The V gene is TRBV4-2, the J gene TRBJ1-4; TRBD1 matches at 11 bases. The CDR3 sequence is 16 residues long. After removal of 4 bases from V and 6 bases from J, the junction contained 7 bases not matched to a gene. Germline values: CDR1 LGHNA, CDR2 YNFKEQ. CDR3 DNA sequence: TGTGCCAGCAGCCGAGATATGGGACAGGGGGATGAAAAACTGTTTTTT. Its translation: CASSRDMGQGDEKLFF.

The gene calls are TRBV6-6 and TRBJ1-6, with D possibly being TRBD1 (6 bases). Trimming removed 3 bases from V and 6 bases from J, with 12 bases in between. Looked up from germline, CDR1 is MNHNY and CDR2 is SVGAGI (reference sequence). The CDR3 is 15 amino acids. The CDR3 DNA reads as TGTGCCAGCAGTTATAACAGGGCTCGTAATTCACCCCTCCACTTT. Translation: CASSYNRARNSPLHF.

The genes are TRBV7-8 and TRBJ1-5; D remains unclear. This CDR3 contains 13 residues. Trimming stripped 5 bases from V and 3 bases from J, with 8 bases between. CDR1 and CDR2 (germline): SGHVS, FQNEAQ. The CDR3 DNA reads as TGTGCCAGCAGCCCACTCAACAATCAGCCCCAGCATTTT. Translation gives CASSPLNNQPQHF.

V gene TRBV18 combines with J gene TRBJ1-2; 7 bases agree with TRBD1. This CDR3 is built from 16 residues. V shed 0 bases, J shed 0 bases, and the junction held 4 bases outside the gene matches. Germline CDR1 is KGHSH and CDR2 is LQKENI. The CDR3 nucleotides read TGTGCCAGCTCACCACCCGGACAGGATGCTAACTATGGCTACACCTTC. Translated: CASSPPGQDANYGYTF.

The chain employs TRBV5-6 and TRBJ2-3, with 7 positions matching TRBD1. V was clipped by 3 bases and J by 3 bases; unmatched bases: 7. The germline CDR1 and CDR2 sequences are SGHDT and YYEEEE. The CDR3 sequence is 15 residues long. The CDR3 sequence: CASSSTGDTTDTQYF. CDR3 in DNA: TGTGCCAGCAGCTCAACAGGGGACACGACAGATACGCAGTATTTT.

The chain carries TRBV29-1 and TRBJ2-5; 8 bases map to TRBD1. Germline loops: CDR1 SQVTM, CDR2 ANQGSEA. This CDR3 comprises 13 residues. V lost 6 bases, J lost 4 bases, and 7 bases stayed unmatched. The CDR3 here is CSVDTGGRETQYF. The CDR3 nucleotides are TGCAGCGTAGATACAGGGGGAAGAGAGACCCAGTACTTC.

Remarks on this clone: The sample carries other DNA sequences with the same CDR3. The chain combines TRBV7-2 with TRBJ2-7, with 11 nucleotides matching TRBD2. After removal of 4 bases from V and 2 bases from J, the junction contained 4 bases not matched to a gene. This CDR3 region has 15 residues. The germline CDR1 and CDR2 sequences are SGHTA and FQGNSA. CDR3 DNA sequence: TGTGCCAGCAGCTCGTTAGCGGGAGGGACCTACGAGCAGTACTTC. This codes for CASSSLAGGTYEQYF.

The J gene is TRBJ2-1, the V gene TRBV4-1, with a possible D match to TRBD1 (6 bases). The CDR3 is 16 amino acids. Per the germline V gene, CDR1 is MGHRA and CDR2 is YSYEKL. Trimming took off 2 bases at V and 2 bases at J, with 13 bases between the two ends. The CDR3 is CASSQTPRTAYNEQFF. CDR3 nucleotide sequence: TGCGCCAGCAGCCAAACTCCTAGGACAGCCTACAATGAGCAGTTCTTC.

The rearrangement uses TRBV5-4 and TRBJ2-3; D might be TRBD2 (6 bases). The V gene's germline CDR1 is SGHNT and CDR2 YYREEE (reference sequence). The V end lost 0 bases, the J end lost 4 bases, and 12 bases lay between the germline ends. The CDR3 extends over 15 amino acids. DNA of the CDR3: TGTGCCAGCAGCTTGGTTCCCAGGGAGGCAGATACGCAGTATTTT. Residues: CASSLVPREADTQYF.

The genes are TRBV12-3 or TRBV12-4 and TRBJ2-3; D uncertain. Trimming removed 4 bases at V and 5 bases at J, with 4 bases between. CDR3 length equals 11 residues. CDR3 protein: CASSYRDTQYF. CDR3 DNA: TGTGCCAGCAGTTATCGAGATACGCAGTATTTT.

The rearrangement uses TRBV4-1 and TRBJ2-5; D is unresolved. This CDR3 has 14 amino acids. V was cut by 3 bases and J by 7 bases, with 15 bases left in between. The germline CDR1 and CDR2 sequences are MGHRA and YSYEKL. DNA of the CDR3: TGCGCCAGCAGCCAGAATCCCACCCTCGGGACCCAGTACTTC. Residues: CASSQNPTLGTQYF.

This clone came up once. The V gene is TRBV28, the J gene TRBJ1-4; D is unresolved. This CDR3 comprises 14 residues. CDR1 MDHEN and CDR2 SYDVKM come from the germline V gene. V was clipped by 6 bases and J by 8 bases, with 16 bases between them. CDR3 sequence (DNA): TGTGCCAGCAGCCCGACCCCGGTGGAGGAAAAACTGTTTTTT. It yields the protein CASSPTPVEEKLFF.

The chain recombines TRBV28 with TRBJ1-6, with D possibly matching TRBD1 (6 bases). Per the germline V gene, CDR1 is MDHEN and CDR2 is SYDVKM. The CDR3 covers 16 residues. The V end lost 2 bases, the J end lost 9 bases, and 17 bases lay between the germline ends. For the CDR3, the DNA is TGTGCCAGCAGTTTAGGAGGGGGGGGTATCAGTTCACCCCTCCACTTT. This sequence encodes CASSLGGGGISSPLHF.

In this sample, this clone turned up many times. The rearrangement joins TRBV28 to TRBJ1-5; 11 nucleotides match TRBD1. The CDR3 has 16 residues. CDR1 and CDR2 from the germline V gene are MDHEN and SYDVKM. V was pared by 4 bases and J by 6 bases, with 8 bases of the junction left unmatched. The CDR3 coding sequence is TGTGCCAGCAGTTCCGCCGGGACAGGGGGAACTCAGCCCCAGCATTTT. This translates into CASSSAGTGGTQPQHF.

CDR3 sequence (DNA): TGCGCCAGCAGCCGGACGGGACAACCCACAGATACGCAGTATTTT. This gives the protein CASSRTGQPTDTQYF. The chain employs TRBV5-1 and TRBJ2-3; D perhaps matches TRBD1 (6 bases). With 4 bases removed from V and 2 bases from J, the gap between germline ends came to 14 bases. Germline V gene lookup returns CDR1 SGHRS and CDR2 YFSETQ. There are 15 residues in the CDR3.

The gene calls are TRBV19 and TRBJ1-5, with 8 bases fitting TRBD1. The junction had 7 bases not matched to a gene; V was cut back by 4 bases and J by 2 bases. CDR3 length: 16 amino acids. Germline assignment: CDR1 LNHDA and CDR2 SQIVND (reference sequence). CDR3 nucleotide sequence: TGTGCCAGTAGTAGTTTCAGGGGGCAGGGCAATCAGCCCCAGCATTTT. It is translated as CASSSFRGQGNQPQHF.

The chain is built from TRBV5-4 and TRBJ2-7; weak D call: TRBD1 (6 bases). The ends were cut back, 4 bases at V and 4 bases at J, with 15 bases in the middle. The CDR3 spans 14 residues. Germline CDR1 reads SGHNT; CDR2 reads YYREEE (reference sequence). CDR3 nucleotides: TGTGCCAGCAGCCGCGGACAGAAGGATTACGAGCAGTACTTC. Translating it yields CASSRGQKDYEQYF.

This clone was detected only a few times. CDR3 sequence: CASRPWSQGYEQYF. CDR3 sequence (DNA): TGTGCCAGCAGACCGTGGTCCCAGGGGTACGAGCAGTACTTC. The chain recombines TRBV28 with TRBJ2-7, with D perhaps TRBD1 (6 bases). V was cut by 6 bases and J by 4 bases, with 16 bases left in between. Germline V gene lookup returns CDR1 MDHEN and CDR2 SYDVKM. CDR3 length: 14 amino acids.

This clone was seen only once. The chain carries TRBV9 and TRBJ1-2; D unclear. V lost 6 bases to trimming and J lost 4 bases, with 13 bases between them. This CDR3 is built from 13 residues. CDR1 is SGDLS and CDR2 is YYNGEE in the germline V gene. As DNA, the CDR3 is TGTGCCAGCACCCTCTCGACAAGCTATGGCTACACCTTC. It specifies CASTLSTSYGYTF.